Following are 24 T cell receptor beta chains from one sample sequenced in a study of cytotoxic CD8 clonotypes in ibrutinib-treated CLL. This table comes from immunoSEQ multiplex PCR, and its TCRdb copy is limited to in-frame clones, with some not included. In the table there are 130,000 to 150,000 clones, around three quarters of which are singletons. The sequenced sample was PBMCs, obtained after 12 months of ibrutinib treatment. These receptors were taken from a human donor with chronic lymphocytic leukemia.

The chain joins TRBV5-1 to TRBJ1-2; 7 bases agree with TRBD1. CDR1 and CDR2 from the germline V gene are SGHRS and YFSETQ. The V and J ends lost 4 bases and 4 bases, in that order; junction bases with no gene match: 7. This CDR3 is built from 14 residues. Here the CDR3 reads CASSRPGQSYGYTF. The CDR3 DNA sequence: TGCGCCAGCAGCCGCCCGGGACAGTCCTATGGCTACACCTTC.

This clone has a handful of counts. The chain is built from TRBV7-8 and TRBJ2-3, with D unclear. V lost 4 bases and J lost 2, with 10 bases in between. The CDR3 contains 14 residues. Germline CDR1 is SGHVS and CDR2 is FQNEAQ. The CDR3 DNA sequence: TGTGCCAGCAGCTCCAACTACTACACAGATACGCAGTATTTT. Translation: CASSSNYYTDTQYF.

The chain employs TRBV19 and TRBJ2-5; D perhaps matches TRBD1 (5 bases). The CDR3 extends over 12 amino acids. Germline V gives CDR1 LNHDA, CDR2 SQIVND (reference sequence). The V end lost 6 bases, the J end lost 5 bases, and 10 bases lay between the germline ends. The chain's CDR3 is CASRDKVETQYF. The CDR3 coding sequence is TGTGCCAGTAGGGACAAGGTCGAGACCCAGTACTTC. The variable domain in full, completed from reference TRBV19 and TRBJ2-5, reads DGGITQSPKYLFRKEGQNVTLSCEQNLNHDAMYWYRQDPGQGLRLIYYSQIVNDFQKGDIAEGYSVSREKKESFPLTVTSAQKNPTAFYLCASRDKVETQYFGPGTRLLVL.

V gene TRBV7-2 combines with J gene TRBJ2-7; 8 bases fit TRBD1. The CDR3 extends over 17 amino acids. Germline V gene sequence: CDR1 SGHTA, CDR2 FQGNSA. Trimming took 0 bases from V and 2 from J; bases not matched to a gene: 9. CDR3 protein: CASSLAPGQGAAYEQYF. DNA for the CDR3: TGTGCCAGCAGCTTAGCGCCTGGGCAGGGGGCCGCCTACGAGCAGTACTTC.

The CDR3, as DNA: TGCGCCAGCAGCTTGGTGCAGGGGGCGTTTTACGAGCAGTACTTC. It encodes CASSLVQGAFYEQYF. This chain joins TRBV5-1 and TRBJ2-7; 8 nucleotides align to TRBD1. After removal of 0 bases from V and 4 bases from J, the junction contained 6 bases not matched to a gene. CDR3 length: 15 amino acids. Germline V CDR1 and CDR2: SGHRS, YFSETQ.

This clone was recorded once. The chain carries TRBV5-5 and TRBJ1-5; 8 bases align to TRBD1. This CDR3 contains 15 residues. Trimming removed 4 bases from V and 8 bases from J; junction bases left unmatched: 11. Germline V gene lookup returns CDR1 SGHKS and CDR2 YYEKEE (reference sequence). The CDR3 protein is CASSGVGTGGEPQHF. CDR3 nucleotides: TGTGCCAGCAGCGGCGTCGGGACAGGTGGGGAGCCCCAGCATTTT.

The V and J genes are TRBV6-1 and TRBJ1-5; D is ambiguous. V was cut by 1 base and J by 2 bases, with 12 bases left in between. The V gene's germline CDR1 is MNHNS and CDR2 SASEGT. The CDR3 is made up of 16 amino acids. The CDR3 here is CASSEVVWVGNQPQHF. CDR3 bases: TGTGCCAGCAGTGAAGTTGTTTGGGTGGGCAATCAGCCCCAGCATTTT.

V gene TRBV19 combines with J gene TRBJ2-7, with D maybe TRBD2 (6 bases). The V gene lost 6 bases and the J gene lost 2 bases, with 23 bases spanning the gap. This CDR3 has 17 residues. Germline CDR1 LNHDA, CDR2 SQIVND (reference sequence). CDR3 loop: CASSLHGGGNPPYEQYF. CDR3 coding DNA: TGTGCCAGTAGCCTTCACGGTGGCGGGAACCCCCCCTACGAGCAGTACTTC.

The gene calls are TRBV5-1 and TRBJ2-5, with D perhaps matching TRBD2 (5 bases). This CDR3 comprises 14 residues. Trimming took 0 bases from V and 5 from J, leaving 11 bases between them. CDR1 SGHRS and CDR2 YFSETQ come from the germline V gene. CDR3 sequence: CASSLGGPPETQYF. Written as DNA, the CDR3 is TGCGCCAGCAGCTTGGGAGGGCCTCCGGAGACCCAGTACTTC.

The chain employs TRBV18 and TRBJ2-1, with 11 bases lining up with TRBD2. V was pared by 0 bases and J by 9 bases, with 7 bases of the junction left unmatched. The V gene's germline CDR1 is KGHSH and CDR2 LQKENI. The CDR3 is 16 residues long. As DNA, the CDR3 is TGTGCCAGCTCACCACCATCACTAGCGGGAGCGGGTGAGCAGTTCTTC. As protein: CASSPPSLAGAGEQFF.

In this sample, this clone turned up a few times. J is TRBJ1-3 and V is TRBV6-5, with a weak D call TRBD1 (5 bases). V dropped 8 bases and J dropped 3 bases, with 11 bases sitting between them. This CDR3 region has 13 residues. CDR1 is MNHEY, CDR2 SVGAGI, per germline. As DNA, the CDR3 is TGTGCCAGCGGAAATAGGGGTGGAAACACCATATATTTT. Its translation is CASGNRGGNTIYF.

This chain's CDR3 is CASSVFGGDTDTQYF. CDR3 in DNA: TGTGCCAGCAGCGTTTTCGGGGGAGACACAGATACGCAGTATTTT. The gene calls are TRBV9 and TRBJ2-3; D perhaps matches TRBD2 (6 bases). V shed 2 bases and J shed 2 bases, with 12 bases lying between them. Germline values: CDR1 SGDLS, CDR2 YYNGEE. The CDR3 has 15 amino acids.

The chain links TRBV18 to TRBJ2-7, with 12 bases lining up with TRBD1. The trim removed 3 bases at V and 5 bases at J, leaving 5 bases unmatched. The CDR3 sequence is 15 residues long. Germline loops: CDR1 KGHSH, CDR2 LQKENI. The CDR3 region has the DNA TGTGCCAGCTCACCGAGGGACAGGGGGCTGAACGAGCAGTACTTC. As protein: CASSPRDRGLNEQYF.

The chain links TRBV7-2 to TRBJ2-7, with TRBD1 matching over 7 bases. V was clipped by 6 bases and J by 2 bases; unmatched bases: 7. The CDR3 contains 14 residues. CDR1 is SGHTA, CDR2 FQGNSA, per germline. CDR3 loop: CASSKTGMTYEQYF. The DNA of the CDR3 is TGTGCCAGCAGTAAGACAGGGATGACCTACGAGCAGTACTTC.

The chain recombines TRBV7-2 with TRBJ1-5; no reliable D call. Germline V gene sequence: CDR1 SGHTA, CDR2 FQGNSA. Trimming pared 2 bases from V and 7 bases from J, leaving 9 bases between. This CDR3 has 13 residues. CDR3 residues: CASSLSVYQPQHF. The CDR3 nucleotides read TGTGCCAGCAGCTTAAGTGTCTACCAGCCCCAGCATTTT.

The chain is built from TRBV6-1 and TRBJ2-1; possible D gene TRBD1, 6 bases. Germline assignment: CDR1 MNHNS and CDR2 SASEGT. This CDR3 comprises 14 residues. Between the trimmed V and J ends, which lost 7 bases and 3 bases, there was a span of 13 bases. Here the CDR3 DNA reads TGTGCCAGCATTACAGGGCCCCTCTACAATGAGCAGTTCTTC. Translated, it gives CASITGPLYNEQFF.

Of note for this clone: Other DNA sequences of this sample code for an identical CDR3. CDR3 loop: CASKDSSYNEQFF. Written as DNA, the CDR3 is TGTGCCAGCAAGGACAGCTCCTACAATGAGCAGTTCTTC. This chain links TRBV5-8 with TRBJ2-1, with D possibly TRBD1 on 6 matching bases. Germline V gene sequence: CDR1 SGHTS, CDR2 YDEGEE. The V gene lost 6 bases and the J gene lost 0 bases, with 7 bases spanning the gap. CDR3 length: 13 residues.

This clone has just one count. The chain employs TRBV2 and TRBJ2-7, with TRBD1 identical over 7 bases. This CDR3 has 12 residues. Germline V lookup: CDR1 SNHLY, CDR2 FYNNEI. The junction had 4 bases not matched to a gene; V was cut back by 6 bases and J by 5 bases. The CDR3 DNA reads TGTGCCAGCAGCTTGACAGGGAACGAGCAGTACTTC. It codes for CASSLTGNEQYF.

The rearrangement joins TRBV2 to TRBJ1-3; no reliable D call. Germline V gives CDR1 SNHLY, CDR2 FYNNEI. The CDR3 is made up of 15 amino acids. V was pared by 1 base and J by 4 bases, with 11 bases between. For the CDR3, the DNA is TGTGCCAGCAGTGAAGGACCATTGGTAGGAAACACCATATATTTT. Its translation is CASSEGPLVGNTIYF.

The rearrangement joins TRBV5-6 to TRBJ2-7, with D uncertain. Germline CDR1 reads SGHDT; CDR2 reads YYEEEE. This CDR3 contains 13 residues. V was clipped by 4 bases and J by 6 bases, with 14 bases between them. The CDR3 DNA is TGTGCCAGCAGCGTTAGATCGGTACCCGAGCAGTACTTC. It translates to CASSVRSVPEQYF. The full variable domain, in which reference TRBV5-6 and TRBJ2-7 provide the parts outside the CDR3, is DAGVTQSPTHLIKTRGQQVTLRCSPKSGHDTVSWYQQALGQGPQFIFQYYEEEERQRGNFPDRFSGHQFPNYSSELNVNALLLGDSALYLCASSVRSVPEQYFGPGTRLTVT.

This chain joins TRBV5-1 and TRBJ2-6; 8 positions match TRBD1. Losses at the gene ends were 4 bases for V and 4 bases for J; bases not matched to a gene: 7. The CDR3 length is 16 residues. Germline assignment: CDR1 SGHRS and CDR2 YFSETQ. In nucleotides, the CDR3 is TGCGCCAGCAGCCCCCGACAGGGGTCGGGGGCCAACGTCCTGACTTTC. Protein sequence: CASSPRQGSGANVLTF. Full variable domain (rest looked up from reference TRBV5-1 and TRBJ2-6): KAGVTQTPRYLIKTRGQQVTLSCSPISGHRSVSWYQQTPGQGLQFLFEYFSETQRNKGNFPGRFSGRQFSNSRSEMNVSTLELGDSALYLCASSPRQGSGANVLTFGAGSRLTVL.

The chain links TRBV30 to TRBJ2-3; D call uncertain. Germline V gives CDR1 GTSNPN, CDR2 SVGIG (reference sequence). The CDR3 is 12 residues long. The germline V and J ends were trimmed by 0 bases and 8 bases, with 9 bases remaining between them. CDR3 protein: CAWSVRRGTQYF. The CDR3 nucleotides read TGTGCCTGGAGTGTCCGGCGAGGTACGCAGTATTTT. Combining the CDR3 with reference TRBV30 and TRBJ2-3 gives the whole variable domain SQTIHQWPATLVQPVGSPLSLECTVEGTSNPNLYWYRQAAGRGLQLLFYSVGIGQISSEVPQNLSASRPQDRQFILSSKKLLLSDSGFYLCAWSVRRGTQYFGPGTRLTVL.

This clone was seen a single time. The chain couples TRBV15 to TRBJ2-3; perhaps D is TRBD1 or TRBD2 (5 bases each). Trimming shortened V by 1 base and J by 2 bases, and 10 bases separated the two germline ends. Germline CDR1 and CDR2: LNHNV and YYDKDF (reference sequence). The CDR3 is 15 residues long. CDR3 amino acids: CATSRVGAPTDTQYF. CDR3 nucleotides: TGTGCCACCAGCAGAGTCGGGGCACCCACAGATACGCAGTATTTT.

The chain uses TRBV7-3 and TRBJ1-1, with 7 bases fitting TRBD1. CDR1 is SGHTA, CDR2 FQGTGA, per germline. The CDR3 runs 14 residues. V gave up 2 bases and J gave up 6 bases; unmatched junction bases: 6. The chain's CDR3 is CASSLHDRVAEAFF. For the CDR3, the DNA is TGTGCCAGCAGCTTACATGACAGGGTGGCTGAAGCTTTCTTT.